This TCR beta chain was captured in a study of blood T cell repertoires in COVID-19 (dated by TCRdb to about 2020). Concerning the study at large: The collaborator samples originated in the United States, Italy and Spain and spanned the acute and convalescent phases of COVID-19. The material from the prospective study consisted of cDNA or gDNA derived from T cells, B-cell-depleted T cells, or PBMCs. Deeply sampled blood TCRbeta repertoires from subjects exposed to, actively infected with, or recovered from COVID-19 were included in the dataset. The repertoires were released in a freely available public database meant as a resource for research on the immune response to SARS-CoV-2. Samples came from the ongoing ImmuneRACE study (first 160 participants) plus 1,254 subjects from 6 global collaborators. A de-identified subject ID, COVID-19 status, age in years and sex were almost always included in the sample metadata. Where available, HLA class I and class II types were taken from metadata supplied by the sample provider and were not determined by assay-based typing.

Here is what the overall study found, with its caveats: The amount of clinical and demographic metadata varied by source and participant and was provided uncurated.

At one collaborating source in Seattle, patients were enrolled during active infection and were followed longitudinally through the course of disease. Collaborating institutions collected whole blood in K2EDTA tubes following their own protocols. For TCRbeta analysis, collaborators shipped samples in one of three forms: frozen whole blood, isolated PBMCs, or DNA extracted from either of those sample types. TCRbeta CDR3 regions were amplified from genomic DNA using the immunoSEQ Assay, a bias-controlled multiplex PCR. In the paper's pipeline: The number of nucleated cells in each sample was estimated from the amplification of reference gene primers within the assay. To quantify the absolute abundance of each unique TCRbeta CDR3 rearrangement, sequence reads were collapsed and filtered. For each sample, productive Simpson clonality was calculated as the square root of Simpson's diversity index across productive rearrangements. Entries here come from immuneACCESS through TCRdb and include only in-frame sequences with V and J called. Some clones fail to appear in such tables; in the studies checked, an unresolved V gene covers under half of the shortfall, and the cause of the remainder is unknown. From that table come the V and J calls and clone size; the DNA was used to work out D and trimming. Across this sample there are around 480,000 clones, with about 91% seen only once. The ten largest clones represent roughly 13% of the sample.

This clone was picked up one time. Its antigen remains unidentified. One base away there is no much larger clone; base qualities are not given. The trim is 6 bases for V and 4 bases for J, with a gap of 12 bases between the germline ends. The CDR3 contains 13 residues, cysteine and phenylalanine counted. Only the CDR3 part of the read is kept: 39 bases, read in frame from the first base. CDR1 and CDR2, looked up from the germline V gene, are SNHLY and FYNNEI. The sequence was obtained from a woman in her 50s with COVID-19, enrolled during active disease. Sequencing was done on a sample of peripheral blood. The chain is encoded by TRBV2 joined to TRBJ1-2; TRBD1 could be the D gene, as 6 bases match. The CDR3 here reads CASSGTGPYGYTF. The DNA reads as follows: TGTGCCAGCAGCGGTACAGGGCCCTATGGCTACACCTTC.